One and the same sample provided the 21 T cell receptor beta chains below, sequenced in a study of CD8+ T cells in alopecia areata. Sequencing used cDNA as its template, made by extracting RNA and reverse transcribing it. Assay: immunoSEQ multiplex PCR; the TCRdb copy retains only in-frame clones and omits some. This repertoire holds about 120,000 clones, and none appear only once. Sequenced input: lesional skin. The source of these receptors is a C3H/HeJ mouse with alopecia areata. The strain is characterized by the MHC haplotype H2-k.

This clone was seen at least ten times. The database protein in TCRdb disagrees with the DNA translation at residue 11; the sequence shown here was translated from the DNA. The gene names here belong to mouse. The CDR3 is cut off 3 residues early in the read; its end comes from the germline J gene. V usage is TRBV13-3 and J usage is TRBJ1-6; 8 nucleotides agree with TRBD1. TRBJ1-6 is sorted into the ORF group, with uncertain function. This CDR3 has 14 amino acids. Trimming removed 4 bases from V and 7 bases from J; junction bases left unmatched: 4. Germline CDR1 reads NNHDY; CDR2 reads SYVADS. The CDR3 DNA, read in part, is TGTGCCAGCAGTCCCCGGGACAGGAATTCGCCC. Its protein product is CASSPRDRNSP. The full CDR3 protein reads CASSPRDRNSPLYF.

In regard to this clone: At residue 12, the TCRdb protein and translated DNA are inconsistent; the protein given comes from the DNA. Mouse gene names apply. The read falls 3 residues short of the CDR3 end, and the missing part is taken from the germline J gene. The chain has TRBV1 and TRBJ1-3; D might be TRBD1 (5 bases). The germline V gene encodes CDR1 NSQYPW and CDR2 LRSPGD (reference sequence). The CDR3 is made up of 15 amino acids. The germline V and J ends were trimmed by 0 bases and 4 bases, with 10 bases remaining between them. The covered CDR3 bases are TGCACCTGCAGTGCAGAGAGGGGAACGGGAAATACG. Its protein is CTCSAERGTGNT. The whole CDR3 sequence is CTCSAERGTGNTLYF.

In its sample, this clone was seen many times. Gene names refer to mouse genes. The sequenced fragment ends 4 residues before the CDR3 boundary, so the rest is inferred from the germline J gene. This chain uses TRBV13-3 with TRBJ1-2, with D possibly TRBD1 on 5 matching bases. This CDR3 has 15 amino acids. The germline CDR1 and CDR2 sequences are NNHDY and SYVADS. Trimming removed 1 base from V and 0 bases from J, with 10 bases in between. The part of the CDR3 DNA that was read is TGTGCCAGCAGTGATTGGGGGGGGGCAAACTCC. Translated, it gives CASSDWGGANS. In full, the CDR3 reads CASSDWGGANSDYTF.

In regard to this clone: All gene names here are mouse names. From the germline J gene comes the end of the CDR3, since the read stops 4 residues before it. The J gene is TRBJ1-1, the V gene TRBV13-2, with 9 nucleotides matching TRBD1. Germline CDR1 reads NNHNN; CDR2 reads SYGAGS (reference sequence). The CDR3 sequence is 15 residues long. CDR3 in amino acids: CASGDAQGAGTEVFF. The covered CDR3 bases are TGTGCCAGCGGTGATGCACAGGGGGCAGGTACA.

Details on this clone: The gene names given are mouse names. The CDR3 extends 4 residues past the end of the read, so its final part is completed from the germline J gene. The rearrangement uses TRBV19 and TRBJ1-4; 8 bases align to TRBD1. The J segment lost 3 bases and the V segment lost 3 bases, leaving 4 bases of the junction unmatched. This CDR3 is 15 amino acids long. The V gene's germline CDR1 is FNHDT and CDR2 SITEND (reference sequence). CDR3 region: CASSTTGGTNERLFF. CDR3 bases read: TGTGCCAGCAGTACCACAGGGGGGACCAACGAA.

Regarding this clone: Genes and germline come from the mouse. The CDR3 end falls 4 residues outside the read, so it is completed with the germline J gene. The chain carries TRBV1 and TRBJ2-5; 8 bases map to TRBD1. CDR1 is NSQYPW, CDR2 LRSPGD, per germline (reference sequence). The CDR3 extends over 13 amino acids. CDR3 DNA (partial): TGCACCTGCAGGCAGGGGGCGAGAGAC. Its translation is CTCRQGARD. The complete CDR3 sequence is CTCRQGARDTQYF. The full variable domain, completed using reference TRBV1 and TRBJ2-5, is VTLLEQNPRWRLVPRGQAVNLRCILKNSQYPWMSWYQQDLQKQLQWLFTLRSPGDKEVKSLPGADYLATRVTDTELRLQVANMSQGRTLYCTCRQGARDTQYFGPGTRLLVL.

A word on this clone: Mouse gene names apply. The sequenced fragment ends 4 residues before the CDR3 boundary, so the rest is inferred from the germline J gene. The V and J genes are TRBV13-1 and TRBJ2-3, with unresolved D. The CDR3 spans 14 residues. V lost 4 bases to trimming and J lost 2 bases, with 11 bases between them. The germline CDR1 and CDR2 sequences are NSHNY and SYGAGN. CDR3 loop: CASSQQWYAETLYF. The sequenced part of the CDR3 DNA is TGTGCCAGCAGTCAACAGTGGTATGCAGAA.

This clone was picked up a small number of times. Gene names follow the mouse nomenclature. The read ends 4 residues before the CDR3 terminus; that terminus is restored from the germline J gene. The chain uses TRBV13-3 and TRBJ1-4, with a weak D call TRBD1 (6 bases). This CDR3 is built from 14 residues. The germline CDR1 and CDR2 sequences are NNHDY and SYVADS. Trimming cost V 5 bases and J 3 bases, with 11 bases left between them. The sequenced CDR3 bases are TGTGCCAGCAGGACGGGACAACCCAACGAA. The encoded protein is CASRTGQPNE. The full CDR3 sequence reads CASRTGQPNERLFF.

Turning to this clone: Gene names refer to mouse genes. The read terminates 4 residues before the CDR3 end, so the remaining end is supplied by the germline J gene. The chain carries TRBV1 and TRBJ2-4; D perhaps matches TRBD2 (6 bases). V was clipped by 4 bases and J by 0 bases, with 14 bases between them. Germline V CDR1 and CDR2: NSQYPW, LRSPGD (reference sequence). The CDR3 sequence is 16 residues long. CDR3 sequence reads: CTCSGLAGTSQNTLYF. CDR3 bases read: TGCACCTGCAGTGGTCTGGCGGGGACTAGTCAAAAC.

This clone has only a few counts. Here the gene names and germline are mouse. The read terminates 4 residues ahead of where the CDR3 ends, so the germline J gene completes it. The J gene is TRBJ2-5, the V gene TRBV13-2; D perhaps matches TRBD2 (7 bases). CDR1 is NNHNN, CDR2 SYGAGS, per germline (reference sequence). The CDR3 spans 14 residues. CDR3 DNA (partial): TGTGCCAGCGGTGATGGGGGGGCGCGAGAC. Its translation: CASGDGGARD. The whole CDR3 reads CASGDGGARDTQYF.

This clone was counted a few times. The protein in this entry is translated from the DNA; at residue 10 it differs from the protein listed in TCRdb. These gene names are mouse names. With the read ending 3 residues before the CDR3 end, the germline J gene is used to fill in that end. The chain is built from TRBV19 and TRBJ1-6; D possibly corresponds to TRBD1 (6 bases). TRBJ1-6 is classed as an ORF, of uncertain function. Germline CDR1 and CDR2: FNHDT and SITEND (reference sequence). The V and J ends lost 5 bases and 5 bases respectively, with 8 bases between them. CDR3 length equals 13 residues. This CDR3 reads CASRDRNNSPLYF. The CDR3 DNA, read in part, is TGTGCCAGCAGGGACAGAAATAATTCGCCC.

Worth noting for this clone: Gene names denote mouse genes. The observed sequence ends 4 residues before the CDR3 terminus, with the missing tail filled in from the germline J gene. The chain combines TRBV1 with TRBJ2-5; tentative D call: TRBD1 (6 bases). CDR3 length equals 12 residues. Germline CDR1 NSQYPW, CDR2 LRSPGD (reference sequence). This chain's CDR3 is CTCSEQGDTQYF. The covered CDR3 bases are TGCACCTGCAGTGAACAGGGCGAC.

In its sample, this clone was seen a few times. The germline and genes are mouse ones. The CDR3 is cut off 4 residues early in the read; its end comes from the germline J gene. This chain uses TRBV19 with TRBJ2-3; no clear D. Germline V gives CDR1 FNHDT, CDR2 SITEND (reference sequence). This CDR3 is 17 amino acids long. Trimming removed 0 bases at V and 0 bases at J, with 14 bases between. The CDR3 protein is CASSIAPSTPSAETLYF. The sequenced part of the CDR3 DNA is TGTGCCAGCAGTATAGCTCCCTCGACACCTAGTGCAGAA.

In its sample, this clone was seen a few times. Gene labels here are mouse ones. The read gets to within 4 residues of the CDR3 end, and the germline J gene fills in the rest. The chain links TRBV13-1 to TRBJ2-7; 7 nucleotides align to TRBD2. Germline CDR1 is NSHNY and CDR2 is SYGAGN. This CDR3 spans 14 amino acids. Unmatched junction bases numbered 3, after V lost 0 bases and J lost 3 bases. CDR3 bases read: TGTGCCAGCAGTGATGCACTGGGGCGCTAT. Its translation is CASSDALGRY. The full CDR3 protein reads CASSDALGRYEQYF.

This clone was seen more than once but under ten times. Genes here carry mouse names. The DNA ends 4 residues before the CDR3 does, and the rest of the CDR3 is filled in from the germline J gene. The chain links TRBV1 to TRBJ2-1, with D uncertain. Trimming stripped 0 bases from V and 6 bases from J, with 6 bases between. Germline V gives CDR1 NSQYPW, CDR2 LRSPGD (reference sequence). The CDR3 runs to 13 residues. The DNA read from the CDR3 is TGCACCTGCAGTGCAGAAACAACTGCT. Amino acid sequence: CTCSAETTA. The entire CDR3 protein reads CTCSAETTAEQFF.

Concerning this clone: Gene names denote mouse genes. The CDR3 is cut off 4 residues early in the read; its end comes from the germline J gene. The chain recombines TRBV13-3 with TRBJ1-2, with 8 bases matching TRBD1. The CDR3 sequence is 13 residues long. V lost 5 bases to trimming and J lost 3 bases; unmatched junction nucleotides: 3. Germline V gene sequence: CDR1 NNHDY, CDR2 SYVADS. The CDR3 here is CASSTGGHSDYTF. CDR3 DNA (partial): TGTGCCAGCAGCACAGGGGGGCACTCC.

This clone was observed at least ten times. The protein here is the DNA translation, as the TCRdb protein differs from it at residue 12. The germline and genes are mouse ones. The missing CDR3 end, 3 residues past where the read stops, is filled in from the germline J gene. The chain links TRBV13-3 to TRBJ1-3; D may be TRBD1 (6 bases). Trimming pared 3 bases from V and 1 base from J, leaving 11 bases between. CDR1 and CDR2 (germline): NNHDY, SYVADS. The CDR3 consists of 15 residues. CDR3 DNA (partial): TGTGCCAGCAGTGGGCCCGACAGGTCTGGAAATACG. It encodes CASSGPDRSGNT. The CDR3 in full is CASSGPDRSGNTLYF.

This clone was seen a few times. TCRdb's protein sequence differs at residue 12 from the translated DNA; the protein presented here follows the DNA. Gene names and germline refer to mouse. CDR3 DNA, as far as it was read: TGCACCTGCAGTGCCCCCTCGACAACTGGAAATACG. Translation gives CTCSAPSTTGNT. In full, the CDR3 reads CTCSAPSTTGNTLYF. The chain uses TRBV1 and TRBJ1-3; no clear D gene. The read gets to within 3 residues of the CDR3 end, and the germline J gene fills in the rest. Germline V gene sequence: CDR1 NSQYPW, CDR2 LRSPGD (reference sequence). The CDR3 contains 15 residues. Trimming shortened V by 3 bases and J by 2 bases, and 11 bases separated the two germline ends.

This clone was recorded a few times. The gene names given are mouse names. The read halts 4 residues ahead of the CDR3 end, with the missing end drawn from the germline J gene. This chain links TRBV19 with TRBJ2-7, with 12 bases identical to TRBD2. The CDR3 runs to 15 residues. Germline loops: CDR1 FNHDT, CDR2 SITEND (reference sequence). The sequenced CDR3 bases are TGTGCCAGCAGTCTGGACTGGGGGGGGAAGTAT. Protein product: CASSLDWGGKY. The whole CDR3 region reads CASSLDWGGKYEQYF.

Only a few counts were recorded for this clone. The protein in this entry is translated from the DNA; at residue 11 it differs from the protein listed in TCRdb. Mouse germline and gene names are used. The CDR3 spells CASSLNNYNSPLYF. The sequenced CDR3 bases are TGTGCCAGCAGTCTCAACAACTATAATTCGCCC. This chain joins TRBV19 and TRBJ1-6; D unresolved. The DNA ends 3 residues before the CDR3 does, and the rest of the CDR3 is filled in from the germline J gene. TRBJ1-6 is given ORF status, its function remaining uncertain. This CDR3 is 14 amino acids long. Trimming took 4 bases from V and 3 from J, leaving 8 bases between them. Germline V gives CDR1 FNHDT, CDR2 SITEND (reference sequence).

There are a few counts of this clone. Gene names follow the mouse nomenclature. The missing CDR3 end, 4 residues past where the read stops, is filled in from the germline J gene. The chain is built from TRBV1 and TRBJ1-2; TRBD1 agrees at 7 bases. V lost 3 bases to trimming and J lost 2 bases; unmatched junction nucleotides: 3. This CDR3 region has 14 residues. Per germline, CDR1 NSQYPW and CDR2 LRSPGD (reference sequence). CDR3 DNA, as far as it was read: TGCACCTGCAGTGCTCGCAGGGGGAACTCC. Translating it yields CTCSARRGNS. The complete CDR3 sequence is CTCSARRGNSDYTF.